This T cell receptor (beta chain) was found in a study of glioma-infiltrating T cells. Overall study results and limits: Very few CDR3 sequences were shared between tissue and blood.

This clonotype was counted a single time. Its antigen remains unidentified. V lost 0 bases to trimming and J lost 2 bases, with 8 bases between them. The CDR3 runs to 14 residues. The germline CDR1 and CDR2 sequences are SGHDT and YYEEEE. The iRepertoire nested amplicon-rescue multiplex PCR amplified TCR alpha and beta CDR3s from RNA. In TCRdb, the multiplex PCR reads were re-called with MiXCR into one record per CDR3 protein. The sample shows 95,000 to 110,000 distinct CDR3 sequences, around 30% of them seen only once. The sequenced sample consisted of glioma tissue, nonneoplastic brain tissue, or PBMCs (not recorded which). This clonotype originated in a human donor with low-grade glioma or glioblastoma, undergoing nonglioma brain surgery, or in good health (not recorded which). The gene calls are TRBV5-6 and TRBJ1-1, with a possible D match to TRBD1 (5 bases). The CDR3, as DNA: TGTGCCAGCAGCTTGGTACAGGATAACACTGAAGCTTTCTTT. Amino acids: CASSLVQDNTEAFF.